These T cell receptor beta chains were read from a single sample in a study of beta chain features in type 1 diabetes. Produced via immunoSEQ multiplex PCR; TCRdb's table is partial and in-frame only. The sample contains about 240,000 clones, approximately 15% of which appear only once. Sequenced input: naive CD4+ T cells from blood. Every receptor here comes from a man between 25 and 39 years old with type 1 diabetes. The CDR3 runs from the conserved cysteine through the conserved F or W. Each record gives: CDR3 protein, CDR3 DNA, D gene, J gene, V gene, clone size. D genes are given only for firm matches. Some rows mark clone size as missing; the rest say once, few, many or name a class of expanded clone.

CDR3: CASSGLATGELFF
DNA: TGTGCCAGCAGTGGACTAGCAACCGGGGAGCTGTTTTTT
D: TRBD2
J: TRBJ2-2
V: TRBV6-5
size: NA

CDR3: CASRTSGIQETQYF
DNA: TGTGCCTCCCGGACTAGCGGGATCCAAGAGACCCAGTACTTC
D: TRBD2
J: TRBJ2-5
V: TRBV10-3
size: NA

CDR3: CASSARQGTYGYTF
DNA: TGTGCCAGCAGCGCCCGACAGGGTACCTATGGCTACACCTTC
D: TRBD1
J: TRBJ1-2
V: TRBV5-4
size: few

CDR3: CASSSGQVLSNQPQHF
DNA: TGTGCCAGCAGCTCTGGACAGGTCCTTAGCAATCAGCCCCAGCATTTT
D: TRBD1
J: TRBJ1-5
V: TRBV11-2
size: few

CDR3: CASSELGGGNYNEQFF
DNA: TGTGCCAGCAGTGAACTGGGGGGGGGAAACTACAATGAGCAGTTCTTC
D: TRBD2
J: TRBJ2-1
V: TRBV2
size: NA

CDR3: CAIRPGDRMDEQYF
DNA: TGTGCCATCAGGCCAGGGGACAGGATGGACGAGCAGTACTTC
D: TRBD1
J: TRBJ2-7
V: TRBV10-3
size: few

CDR3: CASSLAPSGGGAGEQYF
DNA: TGTGCCAGCAGCTTAGCCCCCTCTGGCGGGGGGGCAGGTGAGCAGTACTTC
D: TRBD2
J: TRBJ2-7
V: TRBV13
size: few

CDR3: CASISWGGQFF
DNA: TGTGCCAGCATCTCATGGGGGGGGCAGTTCTTC
D: TRBD2
J: TRBJ2-1
V: TRBV2
size: NA

CDR3: CASSALSYGYTF
DNA: TGTGCCAGCAGTGCCTTGTCCTATGGCTACACCTTC
D: NA
J: TRBJ1-2
V: TRBV6-1
size: NA

CDR3: CSVGDNSYEQYF
DNA: TGCAGCGTTGGGGACAATTCCTACGAGCAGTACTTC
D: NA
J: TRBJ2-7
V: TRBV29-1
size: few

CDR3: CASSPNSGAQDTQYF
DNA: TGTGCCAGCAGCCCTAATAGCGGGGCCCAAGATACGCAGTATTTT
D: TRBD2
J: TRBJ2-3
V: TRBV5-4
size: few

CDR3: CASSQGQGVWQPQHF
DNA: TGCGCCAGCAGCCAGGGACAGGGAGTATGGCAGCCCCAGCATTTT
D: TRBD1
J: TRBJ1-5
V: TRBV4-1
size: few

CDR3: CTSSQDGAGGGNEQFF
DNA: TGCACCAGCAGCCAAGACGGGGCGGGAGGGGGCAATGAGCAGTTCTTC
D: NA
J: TRBJ2-1
V: TRBV1
size: few

CDR3: CAWDPGTSGGETQYF
DNA: TGTGCCTGGGACCCCGGGACTAGCGGGGGGGAGACCCAGTACTTC
D: TRBD2
J: TRBJ2-5
V: TRBV30
size: NA

CDR3: CASSLVSGTSGQETQYF
DNA: TGCGCCAGCAGCTTGGTCTCCGGGACTAGCGGACAAGAGACCCAGTACTTC
D: TRBD2
J: TRBJ2-5
V: TRBV5-1
size: few

CDR3: CASSLAGGPTDTQYF
DNA: TGTGCCAGCAGCTTAGCGGGAGGGCCGACAGATACGCAGTATTTT
D: TRBD2
J: TRBJ2-3
V: TRBV7-9
size: NA

CDR3: CASSLGRQGSTDTQYF
DNA: TGTGCCAGCAGCTTGGGAAGACAGGGGAGCACAGATACGCAGTATTTT
D: TRBD1
J: TRBJ2-3
V: TRBV5-4
size: NA

CDR3: CASSLLAGAYEQYF
DNA: TGTGCCAGCAGCCTACTAGCGGGAGCCTACGAGCAGTACTTC
D: TRBD2
J: TRBJ2-7
V: TRBV7-2
size: NA

CDR3: CASSHGPGQGGETQYF
DNA: TGCGCCAGCAGCCACGGGCCGGGACAGGGGGGAGAGACCCAGTACTTC
D: TRBD1
J: TRBJ2-5
V: TRBV4-1
size: NA

CDR3: CASSYHGTATGYTF
DNA: TGTGCCAGCAGTTACCACGGGACAGCCACAGGCTACACCTTC
D: TRBD1
J: TRBJ1-2
V: TRBV6-5
size: few

CDR3: CASSETIRGGRRNEQFF
DNA: TGTGCCAGCAGTGAAACTATTCGGGGGGGCCGGCGTAATGAGCAGTTCTTC
D: TRBD2
J: TRBJ2-1
V: TRBV6-1
size: few

CDR3: CAITTGLVTDNEQFF
DNA: TGTGCCATCACCACGGGACTGGTAACCGACAATGAGCAGTTCTTC
D: NA
J: TRBJ2-1
V: TRBV10-3
size: NA

CDR3: CASSLAGVGETQYF
DNA: TGTGCCAGCAGCTTAGCGGGAGTAGGGGAGACCCAGTACTTC
D: NA
J: TRBJ2-5
V: TRBV7-9
size: NA

CDR3: CASSENTEQYF
DNA: TGTGCCAGCAGTGAAAACACCGAGCAGTACTTC
D: NA
J: TRBJ2-7
V: TRBV6-1
size: NA

CDR3: CASSLGLARSSYNEQFF
DNA: TGCGCCAGCAGCCTGGGACTAGCGAGAAGCTCCTACAATGAGCAGTTCTTC
D: TRBD2
J: TRBJ2-1
V: TRBV4-1
size: NA

CDR3: CASSATANTEAFF
DNA: TGTGCCAGCAGCGCGACAGCGAACACTGAAGCTTTCTTT
D: NA
J: TRBJ1-1
V: TRBV9
size: few

CDR3: CASSLQTSPTQYF
DNA: TGCGCCAGCAGCCTCCAGACTAGCCCCACGCAGTATTTT
D: TRBD2
J: TRBJ2-3
V: TRBV4-1
size: NA

CDR3: CATSTEAGITEAFF
DNA: TGTGCCACCAGCACAGAGGCAGGGATCACTGAAGCTTTCTTT
D: NA
J: TRBJ1-1
V: TRBV15
size: few

CDR3: CASGVRGTPYGYTF
DNA: TGTGCCAGCGGAGTCAGGGGTACTCCTTATGGCTACACCTTC
D: NA
J: TRBJ1-2
V: TRBV5-4
size: NA

CDR3: CSVDLTGGNTEAFF
DNA: TGCAGCGTTGATCTTACAGGTGGGAACACTGAAGCTTTCTTT
D: NA
J: TRBJ1-1
V: TRBV29-1
size: many

CDR3: CAISEGTQSSYEQYF
DNA: TGTGCCATCAGTGAAGGGACTCAGAGCTCCTACGAGCAGTACTTC
D: NA
J: TRBJ2-7
V: TRBV10-3
size: few

CDR3: CASSQDGSGGNEDQYF
DNA: TGCGCCAGCAGCCAAGACGGGAGCGGGGGGAACGAGGACCAGTACTTC
D: TRBD2
J: TRBJ2-5
V: TRBV4-1
size: NA

CDR3: CASSLVSHEQYF
DNA: TGTGCCAGCAGCTTAGTTAGCCACGAGCAGTACTTC
D: NA
J: TRBJ2-7
V: TRBV7-9
size: NA

CDR3: CASSLGTGSSNQPQHF
DNA: TGCGCCAGCAGCTTGGGGACAGGGTCGAGCAATCAGCCCCAGCATTTT
D: TRBD1
J: TRBJ1-5
V: TRBV5-1
size: few

CDR3: CSVLTGPDYGYTF
DNA: TGCAGCGTCTTGACAGGGCCGGACTATGGCTACACCTTC
D: TRBD1
J: TRBJ1-2
V: TRBV29-1
size: NA

CDR3: CASSLGHNTGELFF
DNA: TGCGCCAGCAGCTTGGGACACAACACCGGGGAGCTGTTTTTT
D: NA
J: TRBJ2-2
V: TRBV5-1
size: NA

CDR3: CASSATSGTDTQYF
DNA: TGTGCCAGCAGTGCGACTAGCGGCACAGATACGCAGTATTTT
D: TRBD2
J: TRBJ2-3
V: TRBV2
size: few

CDR3: CASSQRGLAGTDTQYF
DNA: TGTGCCAGCAGCCAACGGGGACTAGCGGGAACAGATACGCAGTATTTT
D: TRBD2
J: TRBJ2-3
V: TRBV7-9
size: NA

CDR3: CAWSGTGGIREKLFF
DNA: TGTGCCTGGAGTGGGACAGGGGGCATTCGGGAAAAACTGTTTTTT
D: TRBD1
J: TRBJ1-4
V: TRBV30
size: few

CDR3: CASSAGQAYNEQFF
DNA: TGTGCCAGCAGCGCGGGACAGGCCTACAATGAGCAGTTCTTC
D: TRBD1
J: TRBJ2-1
V: TRBV9
size: few

CDR3: CASSPPSVYGYTF
DNA: TGTGCCAGCTCACCACCGTCAGTCTATGGCTACACCTTC
D: NA
J: TRBJ1-2
V: TRBV18
size: few

CDR3: CASSSGTGRAEQYF
DNA: TGTGCCAGCTCCTCCGGGACAGGGAGAGCCGAGCAGTACTTC
D: TRBD1
J: TRBJ2-7
V: TRBV18
size: NA

CDR3: CASSLREGGDTQYF
DNA: TGTGCCAGCAGCTTGAGGGAGGGGGGAGATACGCAGTATTTT
D: NA
J: TRBJ2-3
V: TRBV5-6
size: few

CDR3: CASSVEGTKNSPLHF
DNA: TGTGCCAGCAGCGTAGAGGGGACAAAGAATTCACCCCTCCACTTT
D: NA
J: TRBJ1-6
V: TRBV9
size: few

CDR3: CASRRTGAYNEQFF
DNA: TGCGCCAGCAGACGGACGGGAGCCTACAATGAGCAGTTCTTC
D: NA
J: TRBJ2-1
V: TRBV5-1
size: NA

CDR3: CASSYIDRGSYNEQFF
DNA: TGTGCCAGCAGTTACATCGACAGGGGTTCCTACAATGAGCAGTTCTTC
D: TRBD1
J: TRBJ2-1
V: TRBV6-5
size: NA

CDR3: CASSEDLGLAGSSYEQYF
DNA: TGTGCCAGCAGTGAGGACCTAGGACTAGCGGGGAGCTCCTACGAGCAGTACTTC
D: TRBD2
J: TRBJ2-7
V: TRBV6-1
size: NA

CDR3: CASSPEYGLKLTYEQYF
DNA: TGCGCCAGCAGCCCCGAATATGGACTGAAATTGACCTACGAGCAGTACTTC
D: NA
J: TRBJ2-7
V: TRBV4-1
size: NA

CDR3: CASSLDWAGGALVQFF
DNA: TGTGCCAGCAGCTTAGATTGGGCGGGGGGGGCGCTGGTGCAGTTCTTC
D: TRBD2
J: TRBJ2-1
V: TRBV11-2
size: few

CDR3: CASSPPGLAGIGQETQYF
DNA: TGTGCCAGCTCACCACCTGGACTAGCGGGGATAGGACAAGAGACCCAGTACTTC
D: TRBD2
J: TRBJ2-5
V: TRBV18
size: NA

CDR3: CSVERGQGGEAFF
DNA: TGCAGCGTTGAGAGGGGACAGGGTGGTGAAGCTTTCTTT
D: TRBD1
J: TRBJ1-1
V: TRBV29-1
size: NA

CDR3: CASSLEAGGPYEQYF
DNA: TGCGCCAGCAGCTTGGAGGCAGGGGGCCCCTACGAGCAGTACTTC
D: TRBD1
J: TRBJ2-7
V: TRBV5-1
size: NA